This T cell receptor (beta chain) was sequenced for a study of radiotherapy plus CTLA-4 blockade in lung cancer. Study findings and constraints: The best predictor of response was reported to be early blood T cell clone dynamics, with interferon-beta.

Assay: immunoSEQ multiplex PCR; the TCRdb copy retains only in-frame clones and omits some. The sample consists of about 43,000 clones, about 70% of them appearing once. A note on this clone: No antigen is known for it.

The TCR was taken from a human donor with non-small cell lung cancer who had a partial response to radiotherapy plus ipilimumab. The sequences come from peripheral blood, collected from a patient treated with radiotherapy plus ipilimumab.

The CDR3 sequence is CASSQARQVPSSVPDTQYF. In nucleotides, the CDR3 is TGCGCCAGCAGCCAAGCAAGGCAGGTCCCGTCTAGCGTCCCAGATACGCAGTATTTT. This chain uses TRBV4-3 with TRBJ2-3; a weak D match, TRBD2 (6 bases). Germline V CDR1 and CDR2: LGHNA, YSLEER. CDR3 length: 19 amino acids. The ends were cut back, 1 base at V and 4 bases at J, with 24 bases in the middle.